The present TCR beta chain was sequenced within a study of sequential checkpoint blockade in melanoma. Study-level background: Maintenance nivolumab came after either treatment sequence.

The length of the CDR3 is 14 residues. Trimming pared 2 bases from V and 0 bases from J, leaving 10 bases between. Germline CDR1 reads GTSNPN; CDR2 reads SVGIG (reference sequence). The sample's treatment: randomized to nivolumab then ipilimumab (arm A) or the reverse (arm B). None of the patients previously received DNA-damaging chemotherapy. Live CD3+CD8+ CD19− CD56− cells were sorted from PBMCs. The table came from immunoSEQ multiplex PCR; TCRdb's copy has only in-frame clones and leaves some out. In the table there are about 7,800 clones, 60% of which are singletons. This TCR was recovered from a human donor with melanoma. This material consisted of CD8+ T cells sorted from blood (inferred from file names), taken from a patient given nivolumab and ipilimumab in sequence. The chain links TRBV30 to TRBJ1-1; D remains unclear. The chain's CDR3 is CAWSLTVLNTEAFF. CDR3 DNA: TGTGCCTGGAGTCTTACAGTTCTGAACACTGAAGCTTTCTTT.